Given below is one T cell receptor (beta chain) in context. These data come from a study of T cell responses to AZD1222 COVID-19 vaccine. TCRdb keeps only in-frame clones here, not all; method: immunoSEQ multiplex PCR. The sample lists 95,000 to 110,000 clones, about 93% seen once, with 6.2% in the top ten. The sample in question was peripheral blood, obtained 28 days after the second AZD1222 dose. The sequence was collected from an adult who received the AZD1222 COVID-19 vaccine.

Here the CDR3 reads CASSLVGTGVMNTEAFF. As DNA, the CDR3 is TGTGCCAGCAGCTTAGTAGGGACAGGGGTCATGAACACTGAAGCTTTCTTT. V is TRBV7-9 and J is TRBJ1-1; 10 bases agree with TRBD1. After removal of 1 base from V and 0 bases from J, the junction contained 5 bases not matched to a gene. The CDR3 runs 17 residues. Germline V gene data show CDR1 as SEHNR and CDR2 as FQNEAQ (reference sequence). Full variable domain (remainder filled in from reference TRBV7-9 and TRBJ1-1): DTGVSQNPRHKITKRGQNVTFRCDPISEHNRLYWYRQTLGQGPEFLTYFQNEAQLEKSRLLSDRFSAERPKGSFSTLEIQRTEQGDSAMYLCASSLVGTGVMNTEAFFGQGTRLTVV.